This T cell receptor (beta chain) was captured by sequencing in a study of T-cell memory formation after mild COVID-19. TCRdb itself ran the 5' RACE reads through MiXCR, one entry per CDR3 protein. Among 450,000 to 650,000 distinct CDR3 sequences listed, roughly 20% were seen once. Germline lookup yields CDR1 KGHDR and CDR2 SFDVKD. The CDR3 is 14 residues long. The ends lost 9 bases at V and 4 bases at J; junction bases unmatched: 8. This clonotype came up a few times. The sample comprised PBMCs or a T cell subset sorted from them (not recorded which). This TCR derives from an adult woman who had mild COVID-19 (a few samples of this study predate the infection). Cell type and time point are not known. V is TRBV24-1 and J is TRBJ2-1; 7 bases align to TRBD1. The CDR3, as DNA: TGTGCCACCGGAGACAGGGCCCCGTACAATGAGCAGTTCTTC. Its protein is CATGDRAPYNEQFF.